These T cell receptor beta chains were read from a single sample in a study of untreated major depressive disorder. Generated by immunoSEQ multiplex PCR, the TCRdb table keeps only in-frame clones and is missing some. The sample has 20,000 to 25,000 clones; about 90% are singletons. The material sequenced was CD4+ T cells from PBMCs. The receptors were gathered from a woman between 40 and 55 years old in good health. Each CDR3 is given with its conserved first and last residue. The D gene is left open where the match is weak. A clone size is listed for some rows: how often the clone was seen (once, few, many), or a class if it is expanded.

CASSLDRRVETQYF TGTGCCAGCAGCTTGGACAGGCGAGTAGAGACCCAGTACTTC TRBJ2-5 NA NA TRBV12-1
CAISVSPNANTGELFF TGTGCCATCAGTGTAAGTCCCAACGCGAACACCGGGGAGCTGTTTTTT TRBJ2-2 NA NA TRBV10-3
CASSFVYSSDTQYF TGTGCCAGCAGCTTCGTTTATTCGTCAGATACGCAGTATTTT TRBJ2-3 NA NA TRBV7-6
CASSSLADVRETQYF TGTGCCAGCAGCTCCCTAGCGGACGTTCGGGAGACCCAGTACTTC TRBJ2-5 TRBD2 NA TRBV11-2
CSVEDGSGNYNEQFF TGCAGCGTTGAAGATGGTAGCGGAAACTACAATGAGCAGTTCTTC TRBJ2-1 NA NA TRBV29-1
CASTEDRGNNQPQHF TGTGCCAGTACCGAGGACAGGGGAAACAATCAGCCCCAGCATTTT TRBJ1-5 TRBD1 NA TRBV19
CASSFPGLSTDTQYF TGTGCCAGCAGCTTCCCAGGCCTAAGCACAGATACGCAGTATTTT TRBJ2-3 NA NA TRBV7-9
CASSPWAVVEGLKDSNQPQHF TGTGCCAGCAGCCCGTGGGCCGTTGTGGAAGGTCTAAAGGATAGCAATCAGCCCCAGCATTTT TRBJ1-5 NA NA TRBV27
CASSGTTGLNEQFF TGTGCCAGCAGCGGGACGACAGGGCTCAATGAGCAGTTCTTC TRBJ2-1 TRBD1 NA TRBV5-4
CASSQGLRYNEQFF TGTGCCAGCAGCCAGGGACTAAGATACAATGAGCAGTTCTTC TRBJ2-1 TRBD2 NA TRBV7-9
CASSLGGQSYNSPLHF TGCGCCAGCAGCTTGGGTGGGCAGTCCTATAATTCACCCCTCCACTTT TRBJ1-6 NA NA TRBV5-1
CASSTGQNQPQHF TGTGCCAGCAGCACGGGACAGAATCAGCCCCAGCATTTT TRBJ1-5 TRBD1 once TRBV7-2
CASSLGSGNTIYF TGTGCCAGCAGCTTAGGCTCTGGAAACACCATATATTTT TRBJ1-3 NA NA TRBV7-9
CASSIYEQYF TGTGCCAGTAGTATCTACGAGCAGTACTTC TRBJ2-7 NA NA TRBV19